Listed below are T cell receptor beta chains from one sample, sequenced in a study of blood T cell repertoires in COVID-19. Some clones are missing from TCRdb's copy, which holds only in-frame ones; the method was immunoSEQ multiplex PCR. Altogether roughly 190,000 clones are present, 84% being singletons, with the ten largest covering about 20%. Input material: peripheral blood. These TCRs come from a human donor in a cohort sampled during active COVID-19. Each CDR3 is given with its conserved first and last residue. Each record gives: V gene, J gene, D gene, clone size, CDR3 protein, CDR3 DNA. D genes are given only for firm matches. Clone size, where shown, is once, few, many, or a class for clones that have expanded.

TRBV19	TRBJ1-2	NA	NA	CASSRVDSRDGYTF	TGTGCCAGTAGTAGGGTGGACAGTCGCGATGGCTACACCTTC
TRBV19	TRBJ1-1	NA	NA	CASNPDTGLTEAFF	TGTGCCAGTAATCCGGACACGGGTTTGACTGAAGCTTTCTTT
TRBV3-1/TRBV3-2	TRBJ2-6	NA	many	CASTGVRVLPSGANVLTF	TGTGCCAGCACGGGGGTGAGGGTGCTCCCCTCTGGGGCCAACGTCCTGACTTTC
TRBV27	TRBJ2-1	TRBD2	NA	CASSRWTSGDYNEQFF	TGTGCCAGCAGTCGATGGACTAGCGGGGACTACAATGAGCAGTTCTTC
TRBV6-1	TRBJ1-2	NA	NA	CASSENIGGYTF	TGTGCCAGCAGTGAAAACATCGGGGGCTACACCTTC
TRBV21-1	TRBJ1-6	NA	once	CASSRTRRVNGYSPLHF	TGTGCCAGCAGCCGGACCCGGAGGGTAAACGGTTATTCACCCCTCCACTTT
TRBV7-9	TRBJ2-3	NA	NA	CASSPGGGTDTQYF	TGTGCCAGCAGCCCAGGAGGCGGTACAGATACGCAGTATTTT
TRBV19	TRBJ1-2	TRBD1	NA	CASSDEGQVVSSGYTF	TGTGCCAGTAGTGACGAAGGACAGGTGGTTAGCTCTGGCTACACCTTC
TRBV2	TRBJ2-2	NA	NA	CASSPVGSTGELFF	TGTGCCAGCAGTCCCGTAGGGAGTACCGGGGAGCTGTTTTTT
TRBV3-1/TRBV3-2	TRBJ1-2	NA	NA	CASSQEGSYGYTF	TGTGCCAGCAGCCAAGAAGGGAGCTATGGCTACACCTTC
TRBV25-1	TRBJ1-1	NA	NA	CASSGYSHTEAFF	TGTGCCAGCAGTGGATACAGTCACACTGAAGCTTTCTTT
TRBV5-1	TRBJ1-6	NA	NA	CASSFVSRGSPLHF	TGCGCCAGCAGCTTTGTATCGCGGGGCTCACCCCTCCACTTT
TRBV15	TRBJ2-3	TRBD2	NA	CATSAPRPGLAGDTDTQYF	TGTGCCACCAGCGCCCCCCGGCCTGGACTAGCGGGGGACACAGATACGCAGTATTTT
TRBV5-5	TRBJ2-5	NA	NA	CASSPFSTGNGAQYF	TGTGCCAGCAGCCCATTCTCAACAGGGAATGGGGCCCAGTACTTC
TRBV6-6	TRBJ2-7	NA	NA	CASSPPGQGTYEQYF	TGTGCCAGCAGTCCCCCCGGGCAGGGGACCTACGAGCAGTACTTC
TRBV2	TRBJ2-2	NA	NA	CASSGYSDTGELFF	TGTGCCAGCAGTGGGTATTCAGACACCGGGGAGCTGTTTTTT
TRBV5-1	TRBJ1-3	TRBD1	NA	CASTPGGGSGNTIYF	TGCGCCAGCACCCCAGGGGGAGGCTCTGGAAACACCATATATTTT
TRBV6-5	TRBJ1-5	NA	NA	CASSYSGINQPQHF	TGTGCCAGCAGTTATTCCGGGATCAATCAGCCCCAGCATTTT
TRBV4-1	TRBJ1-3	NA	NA	CASSHNEMNTIYF	TGCGCCAGCAGCCATAATGAGATGAACACCATATATTTT